The 24 T cell receptor beta chains below were found in one sample sequenced in a study of blood T cell repertoires in COVID-19. Produced via immunoSEQ multiplex PCR; TCRdb's table is partial and in-frame only. The data show under 200,000 clones, 60% to 85% seen once. The specimen was peripheral blood. Receptor source: a man between 60 and 70 years old with active or convalescent COVID-19.

The rearrangement links TRBV7-9 to TRBJ2-1, with 9 bases aligning to TRBD1. The V gene end was trimmed by 4 bases and the J gene end by 12 bases; junction bases not matched to a gene: 13. Per germline, CDR1 SEHNR and CDR2 FQNEAQ (reference sequence). The CDR3 loop spans 15 amino acids. CDR3 residues: CASSWETGGVPLQFF. CDR3 coding DNA: TGTGCCAGCAGCTGGGAAACAGGGGGCGTCCCTCTGCAGTTCTTC.

This clone was recorded a few times. The same CDR3 also results from other DNA sequences found in this sample. V is TRBV5-4 and J is TRBJ1-1; TRBD1 matches at 8 bases. The CDR3 consists of 13 residues. Germline lookup yields CDR1 SGHNT and CDR2 YYREEE (reference sequence). The junction had 1 base not matched to a gene; V was cut back by 2 bases and J by 4 bases. CDR3 in amino acids: CASSLDRGTEAFF. The CDR3 DNA reads TGTGCCAGCAGCTTAGACAGGGGCACTGAAGCTTTCTTT.

This chain uses TRBV21-1 with TRBJ1-3; the D call of TRBD1 is as the table states it, not checked on the DNA. TRBV21-1 is a recognized pseudogene. This CDR3 contains 15 residues. For the CDR3, the DNA is TGTGCCAGCAGCACCCACAGGGGGAGTGGAAACACCATATATTTT. Translation gives CASSTHRGSGNTIYF.

The sample holds a few counts of this clone. The V gene is TRBV4-1, the J gene TRBJ2-4, with D possibly matching TRBD1 (5 bases). Germline V gene lookup returns CDR1 MGHRA and CDR2 YSYEKL. The CDR3 totals 16 residues. The V end lost 0 bases, the J end lost 2 bases, and 11 bases lay between the germline ends. Here the CDR3 reads CASSQDTDRSKNIQYF. CDR3 DNA: TGCGCCAGCAGCCAAGATACAGACAGATCCAAAAACATTCAGTACTTC.

V is TRBV20-1 and J is TRBJ1-5, with 10 bases aligning to TRBD1. The germline gives CDR1 DFQATT, CDR2 SNEGSKA (reference sequence). V was pared by 3 bases and J by 0 bases, with 11 bases of the junction left unmatched. The CDR3 is 18 amino acids. The CDR3, as DNA: TGCAGTGCTAGTAAGACCGGGACAGGGGTTTATAGCAATCAGCCCCAGCATTTT. It specifies CSASKTGTGVYSNQPQHF.

This clone was counted once. The V gene is TRBV29-1, the J gene TRBJ1-1, with 7 bases that match TRBD1. The ends lost 3 bases at V and 4 bases at J; junction bases unmatched: 8. Germline-derived CDR1 and CDR2 are SQVTM and ANQGSEA. The CDR3 contains 14 residues. This CDR3 reads CSVEGTAGVTEAFF. The CDR3 DNA sequence: TGCAGCGTTGAGGGGACAGCTGGGGTCACTGAAGCTTTCTTT.

V and J are TRBV7-9 and TRBJ2-1; tentative D call: TRBD1 (5 bases). The V gene lost 4 bases and the J gene lost 1 base, with 17 bases spanning the gap. Looked up from germline, CDR1 is SEHNR and CDR2 is FQNEAQ (reference sequence). CDR3 length: 17 residues. This CDR3 reads CASSSGPLGGSYNEQFF. CDR3 coding DNA: TGTGCCAGCAGCTCAGGGCCTTTGGGTGGGTCCTACAATGAGCAGTTCTTC.

The rearrangement uses TRBV5-1 and TRBJ2-1; 10 nucleotides agree with TRBD2. The J segment lost 8 bases and the V segment lost 4 bases, leaving 6 bases of the junction unmatched. CDR3 length equals 14 residues. Germline values: CDR1 SGHRS, CDR2 YFSETQ. DNA of the CDR3: TGCGCCAGCAGCCTTAGCGGGAGGTTCCATGAGCAGTTCTTC. Translation gives CASSLSGRFHEQFF. Full variable domain (outside the CDR3, taken from reference TRBV5-1 and TRBJ2-1): KAGVTQTPRYLIKTRGQQVTLSCSPISGHRSVSWYQQTPGQGLQFLFEYFSETQRNKGNFPGRFSGRQFSNSRSEMNVSTLELGDSALYLCASSLSGRFHEQFFGPGTRLTVL.

The chain uses TRBV16 and TRBJ1-3, with 7 bases that match TRBD1. The J segment lost 3 bases and the V segment lost 4 bases, leaving 6 bases of the junction unmatched. This CDR3 spans 15 amino acids. Per the germline V gene, CDR1 is KGHSY and CDR2 is FQNENV. CDR3 sequence reads: CASSLTGQFGNTIYF. CDR3 DNA sequence: TGTGCCAGCAGCCTCACGGGACAGTTTGGAAACACCATATATTTT.

The V and J genes are TRBV6-5 and TRBJ1-6; TRBD1 is a possible D gene (6 bases). V lost 2 bases and J 9 bases, leaving 11 bases between the germline ends. The CDR3 has 14 residues. The germline CDR1 and CDR2 sequences are MNHEY and SVGAGI. CDR3: CASSYVSGASPLHF. The DNA for the CDR3 is TGTGCCAGCAGTTACGTCTCAGGGGCTTCACCCCTCCACTTT.

This chain uses TRBV6-4 with TRBJ2-7; no clear D. The CDR3 spans 16 residues. Germline V lookup: CDR1 MRHNA, CDR2 SNTAGT. V was pared by 0 bases and J by 5 bases, with 17 bases between. In DNA form, the CDR3 reads TGTGCCAGCAGTGACTCGAAACACAGAGCTTACGACGAGCAGTACTTC. Protein product: CASSDSKHRAYDEQYF.

In regard to this clone: Other DNA sequences from this sample encode an identical CDR3 as well. The rearrangement links TRBV28 to TRBJ2-3; a possible D gene is TRBD2 (5 bases). Germline assignment: CDR1 MDHEN and CDR2 SYDVKM. There are 13 residues in the CDR3. V was cut by 2 bases and J by 6 bases, with 9 bases left in between. The CDR3 spells CASSLRDADTQYF. For the CDR3, the DNA is TGTGCCAGCAGTTTACGGGATGCGGATACGCAGTATTTT.

The chain carries TRBV24-1 and TRBJ1-5; D unresolved. The CDR3 sequence is 13 residues long. Germline CDR1 reads KGHDR; CDR2 reads SFDVKD. Trimming left V 2 bases short and J 5 bases short, with 6 bases between. CDR3 sequence (DNA): TGTGCCACCAGTGATTCCCCCGATCAGCCCCAGCATTTT. Protein sequence: CATSDSPDQPQHF.

This clone was counted only a few times. The V and J genes are TRBV4-2 and TRBJ1-2; 11 nucleotides align to TRBD1. The V segment lost 0 bases and the J segment 7 bases; nucleotides outside the gene matches: 10. CDR3 length equals 17 residues. Germline assignment: CDR1 LGHNA and CDR2 YNFKEQ. The CDR3 here is CASSQDLVRTGGSGYTF. Here the CDR3 DNA reads TGTGCCAGCAGCCAAGATCTCGTCCGGACAGGGGGCTCTGGCTACACCTTC.

The V call is TRBV10-3, the J call TRBJ2-5; TRBD1 matches 8 bases. The CDR3 has 13 residues. Germline V gene lookup returns CDR1 ENHRY and CDR2 SYGVKD. V was clipped by 6 bases and J by 1 base; unmatched bases: 1. The CDR3 is CAIRDRVQETQYF. The CDR3 bases are TGTGCCATCAGGGACAGGGTCCAAGAGACCCAGTACTTC.

This clone was picked up a small number of times. The chain recombines TRBV19 with TRBJ2-5, with a possible D match to TRBD1 (5 bases). V gave up 4 bases and J gave up 2 bases, with 8 bases separating them. The CDR3 is 13 amino acids. Germline V CDR1 and CDR2: LNHDA, SQIVND (reference sequence). The CDR3 here is CASSKQGQETQYF. Written as DNA, the CDR3 is TGTGCCAGTAGTAAGCAGGGACAAGAGACCCAGTACTTC.

J is TRBJ2-1 and V is TRBV4-3; tentative D call: TRBD2 (5 bases). With 0 bases removed from V and 9 bases from J, the gap between germline ends came to 21 bases. Per the germline V gene, CDR1 is LGHNA and CDR2 is YSLEER. The CDR3 loop spans 17 amino acids. DNA for the CDR3: TGCGCCAGCAGCCAAGATCCGGTTGGCACGTGGGGAGTTGAGCAGTTCTTC. As protein: CASSQDPVGTWGVEQFF.

This chain joins TRBV7-9 and TRBJ1-2; D is perhaps TRBD1 (5 bases). The germline V gene has CDR1 SEHNR and CDR2 FQNEAQ (reference sequence). Trimming pared 5 bases from V and 2 bases from J, leaving 12 bases between. The CDR3 consists of 14 residues. The CDR3 protein is CASSGLRGNYGYTF. The CDR3, as DNA: TGTGCCAGCAGCGGACTAAGGGGAAACTATGGCTACACCTTC.

J is TRBJ1-4 and V is TRBV30; TRBD1 aligns across 7 bases. CDR1 is GTSNPN, CDR2 SVGIG, per germline (reference sequence). After removal of 0 bases from V and 10 bases from J, the junction contained 8 bases not matched to a gene. The CDR3 runs to 14 residues. CDR3 nucleotide sequence: TGTGCCTGGAGTGTAAGAGGGGGCGACGCAAAACTGTTTTTT. Translating it yields CAWSVRGGDAKLFF. The full variable domain, with the rest looked up from reference TRBV30 and TRBJ1-4, is SQTIHQWPATLVQPVGSPLSLECTVEGTSNPNLYWYRQAAGRGLQLLFYSVGIGQISSEVPQNLSASRPQDRQFILSSKKLLLSDSGFYLCAWSVRGGDAKLFFGSGTQLSVL.

The V call is TRBV2, the J call TRBJ1-5; D gene unclear. The V end was cut by 3 bases, the J end by 2 bases, with 11 bases between. The CDR3 runs to 15 residues. The V gene's germline CDR1 is SNHLY and CDR2 FYNNEI. The CDR3 DNA reads TGTGCCAGCAGTGAGTCTTCCGGGGGCAATCAGCCCCAGCATTTT. Its protein product is CASSESSGGNQPQHF.

The chain employs TRBV20-1 and TRBJ2-7; possibly TRBD2 for D (6 bases). The CDR3 extends over 12 amino acids. Trimming took off 3 bases at V and 9 bases at J, with 15 bases between the two ends. Germline V gene sequence: CDR1 DFQATT, CDR2 SNEGSKA (reference sequence). The CDR3 sequence: CSASFGRTWQYF. The CDR3 DNA is TGCAGTGCTAGTTTCGGGAGAACATGGCAGTACTTC.

This rearrangement joins TRBV7-9 to TRBJ1-1; D is unresolved. This CDR3 spans 17 amino acids. V gave up 3 bases and J gave up 1 base, with 18 bases separating them. The germline V gene has CDR1 SEHNR and CDR2 FQNEAQ (reference sequence). In nucleotides, the CDR3 is TGTGCCAGCAGCTTCCCGCTGCTGAGCGTCGGGAACACTGAAGCTTTCTTT. This sequence encodes CASSFPLLSVGNTEAFF.

The genes are TRBV30 and TRBJ2-6; D unresolved. Germline V gene sequence: CDR1 GTSNPN, CDR2 SVGIG (reference sequence). V lost 1 base to trimming and J lost 3 bases, with 16 bases between them. The CDR3 is made up of 17 amino acids. DNA for the CDR3: TGTGCCTGGAGTGGTCTGGCAGGCAGCAATGGGGCCAACGTCCTGACTTTC. It encodes CAWSGLAGSNGANVLTF.

The rearrangement links TRBV7-8 to TRBJ2-3, with D maybe TRBD2 (5 bases). This CDR3 comprises 16 residues. V shed 5 bases and J shed 1 base, with 16 bases lying between them. Germline values: CDR1 SGHVS, CDR2 FQNEAQ. The CDR3: CASSPSRRRGTDTQYF. CDR3 sequence (DNA): TGTGCCAGCAGCCCCTCGCGGCGGCGGGGCACAGATACGCAGTATTTT.